This TCR beta chain was recorded in a study of cytomegalovirus exposure and HLA in healthy donors (dated by TCRdb to about 2017). Regarding the complete study: According to an earlier analysis of a few hundred of the donors, roughly 180 million T cells yielded 90 million to 140 million unique TCR beta sequences and approximately 280 Gb of sequence data. The study was designed to test whether signatures of past pathogen exposure could be identified by cataloging public T cell receptors. Donor age, sex, ethnicity and CMV serostatus were compiled alongside the repertoire data. To decide whether each TCR beta V gene segment behaved as functional or pseudogenic, an earlier analysis of some 600 of the donors relied on high-throughput TCR beta sequencing. A later analysis re-analyzed previously published TCR beta repertoires from 666 donors and added high-resolution HLA genotyping to study TCR occurrence patterns. In addition to the first cohort of 666 subjects, a separate validation cohort of 100 to 150 different subjects was used. The T cell repertoires of around 730 subjects were profiled by immunosequencing and related to cytomegalovirus serostatus. In a later genetic analysis, genome-wide SNP genotypes for about 65% of the 666 donors were used, and that subset was treated as a discovery cohort. The number of typed donors differed by locus: about 620-630 for A, B, C, DRB1 and DQB1; 522 for DQA1; 606 for DPA1; and about 450 for DPB1. High-throughput TCR immunosequencing, statistical association of individual TCRs with disease status, and machine learning were combined to predict cytomegalovirus infection status. Because of strong linkage in the cohort, five DR-DQ haplotypes were treated as single units for association and clustering. Across roughly 420 genotyped donors of the cohort, an average of roughly 250,000 unique TCR beta nucleotide sequences per donor were sequenced, and 15% to 20% of those sequences were non-productive. Of the approximately 400 genotyped donors, less than 90% were placed in the genetic ancestry cluster associated with self-reported Caucasian donors. Roughly 310 gigabases of sequencing data and approximately 85 million unique TCR sequences were included in an early release covering under 650 HLA-typed donors. The later analysis used no new phenotypic data to find candidate immune exposures, relying instead on TCR beta sequences and their occurrence across donors. Class I and class II HLA loci were covered by the typing at four-digit resolution. Every discovery cohort repertoire had been produced on one sequencing platform. Study-wide findings and limitations: A further reported finding was that TCR beta sequences accurately predicted the HLA-A and HLA-B alleles for most subjects in the first cohort. Some IMGT-functional V segments, including TRBV6-2 and TRBV6-3, could not be distinguished by the 87-base-pair reads and were therefore excluded. While some public TCRs were present in many individuals, most TCR sequences turned up only very rarely across donors. In this cohort, only TCR beta chains were sequenced, and detectable features were limited by the absence of alpha or paired-chain data. The only immune exposure information available for the cohort was CMV serostatus. Because counts were too low, fewer than 20 rarely observed V segments, including chromosome 9 orphons, were excluded from the earlier analysis of some 540 of the donors. A later analysis found that most CMV-associated TCR beta chains appeared HLA-restricted, with HLA associations seemingly driven largely by CMV exposure. In both the original and validation cohorts, the classifier was reported to diagnose cytomegalovirus status with high specificity and sensitivity. It was suggested by the authors that the approach could potentially be generalized to other disease states and immunological phenotypes. An association between a missense DCLRE1C variant and V-gene and J-gene trimming of TCR beta chains was found in a later genetic analysis and replicated in an independent cohort. A total of around 150 TCR beta chains were listed by the study as associated with cytomegalovirus. Compared with equally common non-associated chains, HLA-associated TCR beta chains in a later analysis were more clonally expanded and had lower generation probabilities. In a later analysis, TCR association rates were found to vary across HLA loci, with the most associated TCRs seen for DRB1 alleles and the fewest for HLA-C alleles. Linkage disequilibrium might explain the correlated functional status among segregating V segments, but an unknown experimental factor could not be excluded. A few of the identified cytomegalovirus-associated TCR beta chains were confirmed in vitro to be specific for cytomegalovirus antigens. Sequencing depth was assumed to be roughly uniform across donors in the presence/absence analyses, though that assumption may not hold. In an earlier analysis of some 500 of the donors, most TCR beta V segments were observed in productive rearrangements about 90% or about 30% of the time, broadly matching IMGT annotations. Because HLA typing was unavailable for some donors at each locus, only the typed subset was used in association tests. Compared with the roughly 670-donor mean, donors in an Asian-associated ancestry cluster had fewer N-insertions in productive TCRs, according to a later genetic analysis. In a later analysis, several top co-occurrence clusters were reported to appear linked to parvovirus B19, influenza, CMV and Epstein-Barr virus. When HLA alleles, especially DR and DQ, strongly co-occurred, TCR associations were difficult to assign to individual alleles. A later analysis associated approximately 17,000 TCR beta sequences with specific HLA alleles at a false discovery rate of 0.05. The sequencing pipeline was judged likely to have produced a cluster of highly shared sequence variants as a technical artifact.

Remarks on this clone: What this receptor recognizes is not known. The input lacks base qualities; no much larger clone sits a single base away.

V is reduced by 2 bases and J by 4 bases, leaving a spacing of 15 bases between them. The germline V gene specifies MNHNS as CDR1 and SASEGT as CDR2. There are 15 amino acids in the CDR3, from cysteine to phenylalanine inclusive. Only the CDR3 part of the read is kept: 45 bases, read in frame from the first base. Libraries were constructed by the immunoSEQ multiplex PCR assay. For the multiplex PCR, a mixture combining 60 forward primers for TCR Vbeta segments and 13 reverse primers for TCR Jbeta segments was used. A multiplex PCR assay on genomic DNA amplified the CDR3 region of rearranged TCR beta genes. Amplified TCR beta libraries were sequenced as 87-base-pair reads on the Illumina HiSeq System. Turning to the authors' computational methods: Across the 700 or so repertoires, a later analysis counted tens of millions of unique TCR beta chains, around 11 million of which were shared by at least two donors. Raw reads were error-corrected and collapsed into unique sequences with a nearest-neighbor algorithm that merged closely related sequences to remove PCR and sequencing errors. Alignment of CDR3 sequences to IMGT reference sequences was used to assign V, D and J gene segments. For a sequence to be retained, a match of at least six nucleotides was required to both a V gene segment and a J gene segment. A rearrangement counted as productive if the CDR3 had no stop codons and remained in frame with V and J, and every other rearrangement counted as non-productive. CDR3 was defined by IMGT convention, running from the second conserved V-encoded cysteine to the conserved J-encoded phenylalanine. In an earlier analysis of 587 of the donors, sequences lacking an unambiguous match to a single V gene segment were excluded. In an earlier analysis of some 590 of the donors, V segments were called functional above 56.7% productive rearrangements and were called segregating when the between-donor standard deviation exceeded 5%. A statistical classification framework was developed to diagnose cytomegalovirus status using the catalog of TCR beta chain sequences. In a later analysis, V and J genes were assigned by comparing TCR nucleotide sequences against IMGT/GENE-DB human TR gene sequences. Using the TCRdist pipeline, a later analysis assigned CDR3 sequences along with most-parsimonious VDJ recombination scenarios. In a later analysis, every TCR beta chain was defined by the combination of its CDR3 amino acid sequence and its V-gene family, and reads without a unique V-gene family were dropped. In a later analysis, some 600 highly shared, low-generation-probability nucleotide sequences were removed to address suspected cross-contamination and a sequencing artifact. In a later analysis, a clonal expansion index was calculated for each public chain from normalized within-repertoire ranks of inferred template counts. In a later analysis, generation probabilities were computed using a VDJ recombination model fitted to out-of-frame rearrangements, and the results were checked against IGoR. Hypergeometric tests were used in a later analysis to score TCR-TCR, TCR-HLA and TCR-CMV co-occurrence, with a repertoire-size bias correction applied to the TCR pairs. In a later analysis, false discovery rates were estimated by permuting HLA or CMV assignments 20 times. In a later analysis, co-occurring TCRs were grouped using DBSCAN, with TCRdist sequence similarity added in when clustering inside HLA-allele-positive subsets. For co-occurrence clustering, repertoires with fewer than 30,000 or more than 120,000 public chains were excluded, along with four to six repertoires with anomalous nucleotide sharing. In TCRdb, the immuneACCESS table is reduced to in-frame sequences with V and J assigned. These tables do not hold every clone; where another copy was compared, an unresolved V gene accounts for under half, and the others remain unexplained. V and J calls plus clone size are reproduced from that table; the DNA served to infer D and trimming. In all, the sample holds roughly 200,000 clones, and just over 75% of those were seen once. The ten largest clonotypes hold approximately 2% of the sample.

The cohort comprised some 680 healthy bone marrow donors. At the time of sampling, every cohort member was nominally healthy, though immune exposures that went unrecorded were likely present. The donor tested CMV seronegative, placing the donor among the 350 or so seronegative members of the cohort. Each donor provided a peripheral blood sample, and peripheral blood mononuclear cells were used for TCR beta sequencing. Genomic DNA extraction from the blood cell samples was performed with the Qiagen DNeasy Blood Extraction Kit. Sample: PBMCs. This clonotype originated in a man aged 25 to 45 in good health and CMV-seronegative. This receptor chain uses TRBV6-1 and TRBJ2-7; TRBD1 is a possible D gene, resting on 6 matching bases. The DNA sequence follows: TGTGCCAGCAGTGAAAGTTCCTCAGGGGCGTACGAGCAGTACTTC. Its protein product is CASSESSSGAYEQYF.